This T cell receptor (beta chain) is from a study of blood T cell repertoires in COVID-19. Background on the study: Some COVID-19 samples were acute and others convalescent; all came from the United States, Italy and Spain.

Source study methods: Scientists estimated how many nucleated cells there were by amplifying reference gene primers. Here immunoSEQ multiplex PCR was the method, and the copy in TCRdb shows in-frame clones only, minus some. The V and J calls and clone size come from that table; D and trimming were worked out from the DNA. The data hold around 200,000 clones, with 84% observed a single time. This CDR3 region has 14 residues. Germline V lookup: CDR1 SGHVS, CDR2 FQNEAQ. Trimming pared 1 base from V and 1 base from J, leaving 4 bases between. This rearrangement joins TRBV7-8 to TRBJ2-2; D gene unclear. The origin of this receptor is a woman over 75 with active or convalescent COVID-19. The sample taken for sequencing was peripheral blood. CDR3 loop: CASSLGQNTGELFF. As DNA, the CDR3 is TGTGCCAGCAGCTTAGGACAGAACACCGGGGAGCTGTTTTTT.